Sequencing of this TCR beta chain was carried out in a study of cytomegalovirus exposure and HLA in healthy donors. CDR1 and CDR2 from the germline V gene are MGHRA and YSYEKL. V was cut by 4 bases and J by 5 bases, with 7 bases left in between. The CDR3 sequence is 12 residues long. TCRdb keeps only in-frame clones here, not all; method: immunoSEQ multiplex PCR. Of roughly 60,000 clones detected, roughly 94% appear once; the ten largest clones hold about 1.2%. General observations from the study: It was 160 or so TCR beta chains that were listed as cytomegalovirus-associated. According to reports, the classifier identified cytomegalovirus status with high specificity and sensitivity.

With respect to this clone: Its antigen remains unknown.

The sequence came from a woman under 30 in good health and CMV-seronegative. Sequenced sample: PBMCs. V is TRBV4-1 and J is TRBJ2-3; D ambiguous. In nucleotides, the CDR3 is TGCGCCAGCAGCCCGAGGAAAGATACGCAGTATTTT. Translation gives CASSPRKDTQYF.